The 17 T cell receptor beta chains below were found in one sample sequenced in a study of blood T cell repertoires in COVID-19. Libraries were prepared by immunoSEQ multiplex PCR; TCRdb keeps only in-frame clonotypes and omits some of them. The repertoire holds about 160,000 clones, with more than 75% as singletons. Sequences were obtained from peripheral blood. These receptors were obtained from a woman aged 45 to 65 with COVID-19, enrolled during active disease.

The chain employs TRBV4-1 and TRBJ2-7, with a tentative D call TRBD2 (6 bases). CDR1 and CDR2 (germline): MGHRA, YSYEKL. This CDR3 contains 16 residues. Trimming pared 3 bases from V and 0 bases from J, leaving 15 bases between. The CDR3 DNA follows: TGCGCCAGCAGCCACGACTCCGGGACTTTCTCCTACGAGCAGTACTTC. It translates to CASSHDSGTFSYEQYF.

V is TRBV19 and J is TRBJ2-3; TRBD2 agrees at 8 bases. The CDR3 has 17 residues. Losses at the gene ends were 5 bases for V and 0 bases for J; bases not matched to a gene: 10. CDR1 and CDR2 (germline): LNHDA, SQIVND (reference sequence). The chain's CDR3 is CASSLKGGGLSTDTQYF. The CDR3 DNA reads as TGTGCCAGTAGTCTCAAGGGCGGGGGGTTAAGCACAGATACGCAGTATTTT.

The chain employs TRBV27 and TRBJ2-7; tentatively, D is TRBD2 (6 bases). Trimming removed 6 bases from V and 4 bases from J, with 19 bases in between. CDR1 is MNHEY, CDR2 SMNVEV, per germline (reference sequence). This CDR3 has 15 residues. The DNA for the CDR3 is TGTGCCAGCAGCCTTAGGAGGGGACTTGGATACGAGCAGTACTTC. Protein sequence: CASSLRRGLGYEQYF.

The V gene is TRBV18, the J gene TRBJ2-5; D uncertain. The V end lost 3 bases, the J end lost 0 bases, and 5 bases lay between the germline ends. The germline V gene encodes CDR1 KGHSH and CDR2 LQKENI. This CDR3 spans 13 amino acids. The CDR3, as DNA: TGTGCCAGCTCACCCTCGTACCAAGAGACCCAGTACTTC. This sequence encodes CASSPSYQETQYF.

The chain combines TRBV30 with TRBJ2-3; D is perhaps TRBD2 (7 bases). Germline V lookup: CDR1 GTSNPN, CDR2 SVGIG (reference sequence). The CDR3 totals 13 residues. V lost 6 bases and J 6 bases, leaving 16 bases between the germline ends. CDR3 sequence (DNA): TGTGCCTGTATGGGGGGGCCTGGGGATACGCAGTATTTT. This codes for CACMGGPGDTQYF. The full variable domain, in which reference TRBV30 and TRBJ2-3 provide the parts outside the CDR3, is SQTIHQWPATLVQPVGSPLSLECTVEGTSNPNLYWYRQAAGRGLQLLFYSVGIGQISSEVPQNLSASRPQDRQFILSSKKLLLSDSGFYLCACMGGPGDTQYFGPGTRLTVL.

The CDR3 region is CASSFGLGNTIYF. The CDR3 DNA reads as TGTGCCAGCAGCTTCGGACTTGGAAACACCATATATTTT. V gene TRBV7-9 combines with J gene TRBJ1-3; no clear D. The CDR3 extends over 13 amino acids. The germline gives CDR1 SEHNR, CDR2 FQNEAQ (reference sequence). With 3 bases removed from V and 3 bases from J, the gap between germline ends came to 6 bases.

The rearrangement uses TRBV19 and TRBJ2-3, with a weak D call TRBD1 (6 bases). The germline gives CDR1 LNHDA, CDR2 SQIVND (reference sequence). CDR3 length equals 17 residues. Trimming removed 0 bases at V and 4 bases at J, with 17 bases between. CDR3 protein: CASSIEGWVGGPDTQYF. DNA for the CDR3: TGTGCCAGTAGTATAGAGGGCTGGGTAGGGGGTCCAGATACGCAGTATTTT. Combining the CDR3 with reference TRBV19 and TRBJ2-3 gives the whole variable domain DGGITQSPKYLFRKEGQNVTLSCEQNLNHDAMYWYRQDPGQGLRLIYYSQIVNDFQKGDIAEGYSVSREKKESFPLTVTSAQKNPTAFYLCASSIEGWVGGPDTQYFGPGTRLTVL.

In DNA form, the CDR3 reads TGTGCCTGGAGCAGGACTAGCGGGGCAGATACGCAGTATTTT. It translates to CAWSRTSGADTQYF. V gene TRBV30 combines with J gene TRBJ2-3, with 12 nucleotides matching TRBD2. V lost 3 bases to trimming and J lost 4 bases; unmatched junction nucleotides: 2. Germline CDR1 and CDR2: GTSNPN and SVGIG (reference sequence). This CDR3 is built from 14 residues. The full variable domain, rest sourced from reference TRBV30 and TRBJ2-3, is SQTIHQWPATLVQPVGSPLSLECTVEGTSNPNLYWYRQAAGRGLQLLFYSVGIGQISSEVPQNLSASRPQDRQFILSSKKLLLSDSGFYLCAWSRTSGADTQYFGPGTRLTVL.

The chain is built from TRBV24-1 and TRBJ2-1, with TRBD1 as a possible D gene (7 bases). The CDR3 is 17 residues long. V was clipped by 4 bases and J by 4 bases, with 19 bases between them. The germline V gene has CDR1 KGHDR and CDR2 SFDVKD. The CDR3: CATSDPPGQGGYNEQFF. Here the CDR3 DNA reads TGTGCCACCAGTGACCCCCCGGGCCAGGGGGGTTACAATGAGCAGTTCTTC.

The gene calls are TRBV6-5 and TRBJ1-2; the D gene is possibly TRBD1 (5 bases). Germline CDR1 and CDR2: MNHEY and SVGAGI. This CDR3 contains 13 residues. V was clipped by 6 bases and J by 4 bases, with 12 bases between them. DNA for the CDR3: TGTGCCAGCAGACTTACAGGCCGCTATGGCTACACCTTC. Protein product: CASRLTGRYGYTF.

J is TRBJ1-6 and V is TRBV6-5; the D gene is possibly TRBD1 (5 bases). The germline V gene has CDR1 MNHEY and CDR2 SVGAGI. CDR3 size: 14 residues. V shed 5 bases and J shed 10 bases, with 15 bases lying between them. Written as DNA, the CDR3 is TGTGCCAGCAGTAGCGGCGGGAGGGACTCACCCCTCCACTTT. Translated, it gives CASSSGGRDSPLHF.

The rearrangement joins TRBV5-4 to TRBJ2-3; 14 positions agree with TRBD2. V gave up 0 bases and J gave up 5 bases; unmatched junction bases: 5. Germline V gene sequence: CDR1 SGHNT, CDR2 YYREEE (reference sequence). The CDR3 is made up of 17 amino acids. The CDR3 loop reads CASSLDGLAGGGDTQYF. The CDR3 DNA is TGTGCCAGCAGCTTGGACGGACTAGCGGGGGGTGGAGATACGCAGTATTTT.

The CDR3 bases are TGTGCCAGCAGCGAGTCCTACGAGCAGTACTTC. This sequence encodes CASSESYEQYF. The chain links TRBV7-9 to TRBJ2-7, with unresolved D. Germline V gene lookup returns CDR1 SEHNR and CDR2 FQNEAQ (reference sequence). The CDR3 runs to 11 residues. V lost 5 bases to trimming and J lost 1 base, with 3 bases between them.

The rearrangement uses TRBV7-7 and TRBJ1-4; D is ambiguous. Germline V gene data show CDR1 as SSHAT and CDR2 as FNYEAQ (reference sequence). With 8 bases removed from V and 3 bases from J, the gap between germline ends came to 7 bases. The CDR3 loop spans 12 amino acids. CDR3: CASGHSNEKLFF. CDR3 bases: TGTGCCAGCGGGCATTCTAATGAAAAACTGTTTTTT. Variable domain in full (rest from reference TRBV7-7 and TRBJ1-4): GAGVSQSPRYKVTKRGQDVTLRCDPISSHATLYWYQQALGQGPEFLTYFNYEAQPDKSGLPSDRFSAERPEGSISTLTIQRTEQRDSAMYRCASGHSNEKLFFGSGTQLSVL.

The V gene is TRBV2, the J gene TRBJ1-3, with D possibly matching TRBD1 (5 bases). V gave up 5 bases and J gave up 0 bases, with 8 bases separating them. CDR1 and CDR2 from the germline V gene are SNHLY and FYNNEI. The CDR3 is 14 residues long. The CDR3 DNA reads TGTGCCAGCAGTAGACAGAGCTCTGGAAACACCATATATTTT. It is translated as CASSRQSSGNTIYF.

In regard to this clone: A clone one base away is much larger, so this may be a read error. The chain carries TRBV18 and TRBJ1-2; TRBD1 aligns across 7 bases. The germline V gene has CDR1 KGHSH and CDR2 LQKENI. The CDR3 spans 15 residues. The CDR3 sequence: CVSSPPLTGSYGYTF. The CDR3 DNA reads TGTGTCAGCTCACCGCCCCTGACAGGGTCCTATGGCTACACCTTC.

The chain carries TRBV13 and TRBJ1-2, with D possibly TRBD1 on 5 matching bases. The length of the CDR3 is 12 residues. Germline lookup yields CDR1 PRHDT and CDR2 FYEKMQ (reference sequence). V lost 4 bases, J lost 7 bases, and 10 bases lay in between. The CDR3 nucleotides read TGTGCCAGCAGCTCCAGGGTGACTGGCTACACCTTC. Translated, it gives CASSSRVTGYTF.